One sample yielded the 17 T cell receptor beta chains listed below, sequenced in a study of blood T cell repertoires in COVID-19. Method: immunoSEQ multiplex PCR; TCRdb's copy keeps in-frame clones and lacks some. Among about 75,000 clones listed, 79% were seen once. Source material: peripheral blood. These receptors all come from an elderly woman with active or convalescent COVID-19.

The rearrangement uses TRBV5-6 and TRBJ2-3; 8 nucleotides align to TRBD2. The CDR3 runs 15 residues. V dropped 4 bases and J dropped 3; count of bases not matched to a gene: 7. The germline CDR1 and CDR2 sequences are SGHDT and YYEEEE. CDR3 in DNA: TGTGCCAGCAGCACCAGCGGGGGTGGAACAGATACGCAGTATTTT. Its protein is CASSTSGGGTDTQYF.

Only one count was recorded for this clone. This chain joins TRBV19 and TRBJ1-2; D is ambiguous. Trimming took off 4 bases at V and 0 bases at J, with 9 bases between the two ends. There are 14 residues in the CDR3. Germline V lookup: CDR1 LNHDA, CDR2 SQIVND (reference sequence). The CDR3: CASSRTEANYGYTF. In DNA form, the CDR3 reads TGTGCCAGTAGTAGGACTGAAGCTAACTATGGCTACACCTTC.

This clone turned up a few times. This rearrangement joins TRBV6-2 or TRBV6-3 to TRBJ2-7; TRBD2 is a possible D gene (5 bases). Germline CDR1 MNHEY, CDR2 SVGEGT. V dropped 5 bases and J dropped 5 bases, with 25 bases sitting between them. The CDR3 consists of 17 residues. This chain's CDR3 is CASSQLGILTEIHEQYF. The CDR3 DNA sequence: TGTGCCAGCAGTCAACTAGGTATCCTCACGGAGATCCACGAGCAGTACTTC.

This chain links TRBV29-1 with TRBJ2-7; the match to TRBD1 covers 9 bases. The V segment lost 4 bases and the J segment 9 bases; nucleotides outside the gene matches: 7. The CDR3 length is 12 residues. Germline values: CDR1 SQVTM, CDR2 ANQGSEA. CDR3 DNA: TGCAGCGTTGGTACAGGGGGCGTGGTGCAGTACTTC. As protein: CSVGTGGVVQYF.

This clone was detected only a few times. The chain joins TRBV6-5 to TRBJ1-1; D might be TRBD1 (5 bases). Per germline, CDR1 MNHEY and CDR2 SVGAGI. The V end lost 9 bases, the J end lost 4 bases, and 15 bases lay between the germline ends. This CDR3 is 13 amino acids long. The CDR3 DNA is TGTGCCAGTAAGCAGGGCGAGAGCACTGAAGCTTTCTTT. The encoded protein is CASKQGESTEAFF.

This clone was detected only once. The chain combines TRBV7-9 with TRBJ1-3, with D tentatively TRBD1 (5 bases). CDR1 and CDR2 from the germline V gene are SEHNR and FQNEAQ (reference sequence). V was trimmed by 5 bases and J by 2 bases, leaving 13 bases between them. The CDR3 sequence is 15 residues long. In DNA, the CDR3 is TGTGCCAGCAGCGCCCCGCAGGGTACTGGAAACACCATATATTTT. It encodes CASSAPQGTGNTIYF.

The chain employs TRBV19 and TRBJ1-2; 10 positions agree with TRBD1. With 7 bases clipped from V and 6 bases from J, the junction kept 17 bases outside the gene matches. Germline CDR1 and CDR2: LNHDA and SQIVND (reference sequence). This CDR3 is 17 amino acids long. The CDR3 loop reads CASIQTGQGSYSNGYTF. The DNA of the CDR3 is TGTGCCAGTATTCAGACGGGACAGGGGTCATACTCTAATGGCTACACCTTC.

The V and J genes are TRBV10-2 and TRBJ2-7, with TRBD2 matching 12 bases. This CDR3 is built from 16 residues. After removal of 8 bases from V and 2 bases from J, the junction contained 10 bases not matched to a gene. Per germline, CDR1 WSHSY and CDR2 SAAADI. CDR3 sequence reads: CASCSVTSGGTYEQYF. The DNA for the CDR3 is TGCGCCAGCTGTTCCGTGACTAGCGGGGGAACCTACGAGCAGTACTTC.

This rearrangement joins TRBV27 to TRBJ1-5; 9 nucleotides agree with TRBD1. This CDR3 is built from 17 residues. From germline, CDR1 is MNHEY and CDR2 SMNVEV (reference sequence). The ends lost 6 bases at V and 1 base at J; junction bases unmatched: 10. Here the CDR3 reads CASRTGTGLYSNQPQHF. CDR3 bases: TGTGCCAGCAGAACCGGGACAGGGCTGTACAGCAATCAGCCCCAGCATTTT.

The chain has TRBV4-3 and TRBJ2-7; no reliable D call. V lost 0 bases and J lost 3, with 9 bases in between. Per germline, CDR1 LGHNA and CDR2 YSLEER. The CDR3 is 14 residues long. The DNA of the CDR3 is TGCGCCAGCAGCCAAGAGCTTCTAATCTACGAGCAGTACTTC. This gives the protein CASSQELLIYEQYF.

This chain's CDR3 is CASSVRELYEQYF. For the CDR3, the DNA is TGTGCCAGCAGTGTTCGGGAGCTCTACGAGCAGTACTTC. V and J are TRBV2 and TRBJ2-7; maybe TRBD2 (6 bases). This CDR3 comprises 13 residues. Germline V gene data show CDR1 as SNHLY and CDR2 as FYNNEI. V shed 4 bases and J shed 3 bases, with 10 bases lying between them.

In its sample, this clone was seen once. CDR3 nucleotides: TGTGCCAGCAGCCAAGCGGAGGCAATAGCCAAAAACATTCAGTACTTC. Protein product: CASSQAEAIAKNIQYF. The rearrangement joins TRBV3-1 (or the pseudogene TRBV3-2) to TRBJ2-4, with TRBD2 as a possible D gene (5 bases). CDR1 and CDR2 (germline): LGHDT, YNNKEL (reference sequence). V gave up 1 base and J gave up 0 bases, with 10 bases separating them. CDR3 length: 16 residues.

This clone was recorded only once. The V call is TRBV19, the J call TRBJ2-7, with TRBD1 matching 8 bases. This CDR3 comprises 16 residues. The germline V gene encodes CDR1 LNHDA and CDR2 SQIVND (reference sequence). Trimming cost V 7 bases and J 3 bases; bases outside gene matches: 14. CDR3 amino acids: CASTPTGRGQGYEQYF. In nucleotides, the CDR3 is TGTGCCAGTACCCCCACAGGGAGAGGACAGGGCTACGAGCAGTACTTC.

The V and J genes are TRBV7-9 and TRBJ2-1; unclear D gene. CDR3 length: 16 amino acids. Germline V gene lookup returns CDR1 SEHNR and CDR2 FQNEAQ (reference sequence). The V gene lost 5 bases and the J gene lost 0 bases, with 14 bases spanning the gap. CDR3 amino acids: CASSRSERGSYNEQFF. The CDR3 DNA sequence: TGTGCCAGCAGCCGTTCGGAGAGAGGCTCCTACAATGAGCAGTTCTTC.

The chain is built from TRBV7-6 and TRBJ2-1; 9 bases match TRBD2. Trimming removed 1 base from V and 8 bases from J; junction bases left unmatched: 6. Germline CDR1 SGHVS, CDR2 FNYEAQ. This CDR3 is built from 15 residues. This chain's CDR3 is CASSLGDVAGDEQFF. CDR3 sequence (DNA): TGTGCCAGCAGCTTAGGAGATGTAGCGGGAGATGAGCAGTTCTTC.

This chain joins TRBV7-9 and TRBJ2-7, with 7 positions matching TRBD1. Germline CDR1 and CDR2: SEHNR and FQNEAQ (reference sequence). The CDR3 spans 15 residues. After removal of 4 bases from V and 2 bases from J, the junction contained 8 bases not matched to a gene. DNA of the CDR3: TGTGCCAGCAGCTCCACCGGGACAGCGACCTACGAGCAGTACTTC. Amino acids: CASSSTGTATYEQYF.

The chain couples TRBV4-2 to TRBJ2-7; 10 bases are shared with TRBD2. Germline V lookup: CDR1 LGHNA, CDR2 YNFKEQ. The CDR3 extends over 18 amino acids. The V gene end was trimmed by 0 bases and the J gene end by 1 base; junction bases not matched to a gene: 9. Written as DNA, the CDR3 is TGTGCCAGCAGCCAAGAAAGGCTAGCGGGGGTGATATCCTACGAGCAGTACTTC. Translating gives CASSQERLAGVISYEQYF.